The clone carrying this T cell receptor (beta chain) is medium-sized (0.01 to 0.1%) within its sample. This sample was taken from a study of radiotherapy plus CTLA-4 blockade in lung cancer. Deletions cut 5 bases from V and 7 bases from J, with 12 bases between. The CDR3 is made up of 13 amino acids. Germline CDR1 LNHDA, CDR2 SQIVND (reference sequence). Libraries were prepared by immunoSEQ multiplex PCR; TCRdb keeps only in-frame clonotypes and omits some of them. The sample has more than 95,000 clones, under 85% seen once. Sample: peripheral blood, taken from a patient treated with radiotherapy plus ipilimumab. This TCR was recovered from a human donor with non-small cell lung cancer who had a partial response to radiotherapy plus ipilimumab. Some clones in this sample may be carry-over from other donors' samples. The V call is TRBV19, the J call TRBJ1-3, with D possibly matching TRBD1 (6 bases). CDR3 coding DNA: TGTGCCAGTAGTCTACAGGGAGAGAACACCATATATTTT. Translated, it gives CASSLQGENTIYF.